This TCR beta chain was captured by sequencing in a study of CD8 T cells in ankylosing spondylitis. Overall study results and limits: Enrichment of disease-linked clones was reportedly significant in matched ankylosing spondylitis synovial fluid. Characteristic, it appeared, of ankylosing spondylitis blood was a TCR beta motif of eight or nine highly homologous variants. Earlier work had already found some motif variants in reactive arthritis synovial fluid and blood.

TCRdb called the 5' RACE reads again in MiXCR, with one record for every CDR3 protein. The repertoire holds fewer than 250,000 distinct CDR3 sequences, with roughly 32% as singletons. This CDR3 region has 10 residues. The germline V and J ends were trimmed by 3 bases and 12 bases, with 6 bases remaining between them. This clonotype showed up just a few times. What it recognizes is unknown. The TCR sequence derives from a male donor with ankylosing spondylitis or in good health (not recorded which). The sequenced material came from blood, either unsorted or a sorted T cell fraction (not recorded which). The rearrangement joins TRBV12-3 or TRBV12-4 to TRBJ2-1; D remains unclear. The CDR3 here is CASSLERQFF. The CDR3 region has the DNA TGTGCCAGCAGTTTGGAGCGGCAGTTCTTC.